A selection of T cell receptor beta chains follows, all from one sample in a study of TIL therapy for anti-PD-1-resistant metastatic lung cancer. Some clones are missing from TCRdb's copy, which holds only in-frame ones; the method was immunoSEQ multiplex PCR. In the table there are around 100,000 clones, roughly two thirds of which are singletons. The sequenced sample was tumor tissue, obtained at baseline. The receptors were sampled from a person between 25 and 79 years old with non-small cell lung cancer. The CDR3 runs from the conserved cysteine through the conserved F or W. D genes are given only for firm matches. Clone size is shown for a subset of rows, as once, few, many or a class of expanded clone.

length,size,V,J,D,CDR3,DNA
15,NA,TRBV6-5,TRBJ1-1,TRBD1,CASRDRDRIRTEAFF,TGTGCCAGCAGGGACAGGGATCGAATAAGAACTGAAGCTTTCTTT
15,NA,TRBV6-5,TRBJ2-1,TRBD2,CASRSLAGPSNEQFF,TGTGCCAGCAGAAGTCTAGCGGGCCCCTCCAATGAGCAGTTCTTC
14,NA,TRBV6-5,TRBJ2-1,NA,CASSYGGNYNEQFF,TGTGCCAGCAGTTACGGCGGAAACTACAATGAGCAGTTCTTC
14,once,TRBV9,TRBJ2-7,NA,CASSVDLGRYEQYF,TGTGCCAGCAGCGTAGACCTAGGGCGCTACGAGCAGTACTTC
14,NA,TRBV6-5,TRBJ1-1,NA,CASSYSWKNTEAFF,TGTGCCAGCAGTTACTCATGGAAGAACACTGAAGCTTTCTTT
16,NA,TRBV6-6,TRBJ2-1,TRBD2,CASSYTEGPGGNEQFF,TGTGCCAGCAGTTACACAGAGGGTCCCGGGGGGAATGAGCAGTTCTTC
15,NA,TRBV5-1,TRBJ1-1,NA,CASSSVAMGNTEAFF,TGCGCCAGCAGCTCGGTGGCTATGGGGAACACTGAAGCTTTCTTT
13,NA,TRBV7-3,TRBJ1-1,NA,CASSPQRRAEAFF,TGTGCCAGCAGCCCCCAACGAAGGGCTGAAGCTTTCTTT
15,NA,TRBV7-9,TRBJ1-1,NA,CASSLGEGMNTEAFF,TGTGCCAGCAGCCTTGGGGAAGGCATGAACACTGAAGCTTTCTTT
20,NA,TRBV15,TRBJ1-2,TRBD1,CATSRLPSWDSQDSNYGYTF,TGTGCCACCAGCAGATTACCCAGCTGGGACAGCCAAGACTCTAACTATGGCTACACCTTC
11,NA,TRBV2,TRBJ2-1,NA,CASISPNEQFF,TGTGCCAGCATCTCGCCCAATGAGCAGTTCTTC
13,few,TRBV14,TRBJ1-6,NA,CASRQMGSSPLHF,TGTGCCAGCAGGCAAATGGGGAGCTCACCCCTCCACTTT